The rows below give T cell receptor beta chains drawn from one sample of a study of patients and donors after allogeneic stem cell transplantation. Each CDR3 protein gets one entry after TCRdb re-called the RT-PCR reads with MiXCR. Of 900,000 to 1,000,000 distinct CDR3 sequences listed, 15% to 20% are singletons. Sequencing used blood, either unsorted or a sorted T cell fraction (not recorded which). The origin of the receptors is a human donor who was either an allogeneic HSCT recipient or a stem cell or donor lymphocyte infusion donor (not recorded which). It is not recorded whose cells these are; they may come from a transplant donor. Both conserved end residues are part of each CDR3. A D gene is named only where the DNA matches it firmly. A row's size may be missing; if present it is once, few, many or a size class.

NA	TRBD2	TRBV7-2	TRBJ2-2	TGTGCCAGCAGGCCCCGGGGGGGGATGAACACCGGGGAGCTGTTTTTT	CASRPRGGMNTGELFF
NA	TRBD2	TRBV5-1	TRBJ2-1	TGCGCCAGCAGCCAAAGTTCCGGGACTAGCGGGAGGAATGAGCAGTTCTTC	CASSQSSGTSGRNEQFF
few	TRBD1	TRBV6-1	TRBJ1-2	TGTGCCAGTATCTCAGGACAGGGGCTATTCTATGGCTACACCTTC	CASISGQGLFYGYTF
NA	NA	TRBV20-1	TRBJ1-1	TGCAGTGCTAGAGGCCGGTTCGGGGGTGAAGCTTTCTTT	CSARGRFGGEAFF
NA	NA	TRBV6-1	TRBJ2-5	TGTGCCAGCACAAAGGGGGTATGGGAGACCCAGTACTTC	CASTKGVWETQYF
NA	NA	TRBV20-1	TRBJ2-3	TGCAGTGCTGGCTACCGCGCTGATACGCAGTATTTT	CSAGYRADTQYF
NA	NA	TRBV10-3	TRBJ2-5	TGTGCCATCAGTGGAGGGGTTGGCCAAGAGACCCAGTACTTC	CAISGGVGQETQYF
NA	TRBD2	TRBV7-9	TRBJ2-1	TGTGCCAGCAGCTTAAGAAGCGGGGGAGACAATGAGCAGTTCTTC	CASSLRSGGDNEQFF
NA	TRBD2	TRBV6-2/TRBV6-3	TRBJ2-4	TGTGCCAGCAGTCCGACCGGACTAGTTTTTCACATTCAGTACTTC	CASSPTGLVFHIQYF
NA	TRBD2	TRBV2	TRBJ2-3	TGTGCCAGCAGGAAGCGGACTAGCGGGAAGGGAGATACGCAGTATTTT	CASRKRTSGKGDTQYF
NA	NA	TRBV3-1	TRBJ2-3	TGTGCCAGCAGCCAGAAGAAGTTCAGGATGACAGATACGCAGTATTTT	CASSQKKFRMTDTQYF
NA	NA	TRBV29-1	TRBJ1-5	TGCAGCGTACGTGAGACCTCTAATCAGCCCCAGCATTTT	CSVRETSNQPQHF
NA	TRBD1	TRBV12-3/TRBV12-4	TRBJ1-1	TGTGCCACCTCCCCCCGCGGGACAGGGGTTACTGAAGCTTTCTTT	CATSPRGTGVTEAFF
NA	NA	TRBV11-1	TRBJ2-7	TGTGCCAGCAGCCACCCAAACCTTGGTGGTACCTACGAGCAGCACTTC	CASSHPNLGGTYEQHF
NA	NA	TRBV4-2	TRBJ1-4	TGTGCCAGCAGCCAAGATCTCAGGGTGTTCGAAAAACTGTTTTTT	CASSQDLRVFEKLFF
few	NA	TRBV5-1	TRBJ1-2	TGCGCCAGCAGCCCGGGGGTGGGCAGAAACTATGGCTACACCTTC	CASSPGVGRNYGYTF
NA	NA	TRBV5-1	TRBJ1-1	TGCGCCAGCAGCTTCGTACAGGGTGGTGTTGAAAACACTGAAGCTTTCTTT	CASSFVQGGVENTEAFF
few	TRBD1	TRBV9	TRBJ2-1	TGTGCCAGCAGCGTAGAGGGGACAGGGGTCAGCAGCTCCTACAATGAGCAGTTCTTC	CASSVEGTGVSSSYNEQFF
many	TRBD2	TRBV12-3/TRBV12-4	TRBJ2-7	TGTGCCAGCAGTTTTTCGTCCCTAGCGGTTTCCTACGAGCAGTACTTC	CASSFSSLAVSYEQYF
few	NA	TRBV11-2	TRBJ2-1	TGTGCCAGCAGCTTAGAGATCAATGAGCAGTTCTTC	CASSLEINEQFF
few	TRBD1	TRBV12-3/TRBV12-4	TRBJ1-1	TGTGCCAGCAACTACAGGGGACCCATGAACACTGAAGCTTTCTTT	CASNYRGPMNTEAFF
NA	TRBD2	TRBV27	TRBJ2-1	TGTGCCAGCAGTTTATCACGGGGGGGAGGAGGAAATGAGCAGTTCTTC	CASSLSRGGGGNEQFF
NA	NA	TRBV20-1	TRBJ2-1	TGCAGTGCTAGAGGCTGGACGGGATTCTACAATGAGCAGTTCTTC	CSARGWTGFYNEQFF
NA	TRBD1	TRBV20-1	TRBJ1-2	TGCAGCGCATACCGTCCGACAGGGGACTATGGCTACACCTTC	CSAYRPTGDYGYTF
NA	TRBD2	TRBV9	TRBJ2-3	TGTGCCAGCAGCGTAGGGGCTAGCGGGGGCCTCACAGATACGCAGTATTTT	CASSVGASGGLTDTQYF
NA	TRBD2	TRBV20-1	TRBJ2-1	TGCAGTGCGGGAACTAGCGGGAGGGCCCCCTACAATGAGCAGTTCTTC	CSAGTSGRAPYNEQFF
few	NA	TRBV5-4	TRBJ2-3	TGTGCCAGCAGCCGACCTAGCGGCACAGATACGCAGTATTTT	CASSRPSGTDTQYF
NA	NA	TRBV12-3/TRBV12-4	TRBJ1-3	TGTGCCAGCAGGGGTCGGTCCGCCGGTGGAAACACCATATATTTT	CASRGRSAGGNTIYF
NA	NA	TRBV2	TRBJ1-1	TGTGCCAGCAGGGGCGACAGACTCCGGGAAGCTTTCTTT	CASRGDRLREAFF
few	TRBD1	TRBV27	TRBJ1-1	TGTGCCAGCAGTTTATCGGGGGCAGGGGGTCTGAACACTGAAGCTTTCTTT	CASSLSGAGGLNTEAFF
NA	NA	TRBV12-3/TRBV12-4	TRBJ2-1	TGTGCCAGCACCACCGGGCCGACCTACAATGAGCAGTTCTTC	CASTTGPTYNEQFF
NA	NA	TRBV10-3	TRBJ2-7	TGTGCCATCAGTGAGTATAGTAAAAGTGGGTCGGAGCAGTACTTC	CAISEYSKSGSEQYF
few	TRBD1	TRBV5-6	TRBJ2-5	TGTGCCAGCAGCTTGGTAACAGGGGGCATGGAGACCCAGTACTTC	CASSLVTGGMETQYF
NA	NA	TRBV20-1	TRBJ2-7	TGCAGTGCTAGGAAGGACGGTAAAGATCCCTACGAGCAGTACTTC	CSARKDGKDPYEQYF
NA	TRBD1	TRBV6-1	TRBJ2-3	TGTGCCAGCAGGACAGGGGGGGGCACAGATACGCAGTATTTT	CASRTGGGTDTQYF
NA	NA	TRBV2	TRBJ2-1	TGTGCCAGCAGTGAAGCGGGAGTCGGCTACAATGAGCAGTTCTTC	CASSEAGVGYNEQFF
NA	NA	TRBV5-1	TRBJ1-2	TGCGCCAGCAGCTTGAAGCAGGCGGTTAACTATGGCTACACCTTC	CASSLKQAVNYGYTF
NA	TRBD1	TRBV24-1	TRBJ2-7	TGTGCCACCAGTGATTGGGGGACAGGGAAGCACGAGCAGTACTTC	CATSDWGTGKHEQYF
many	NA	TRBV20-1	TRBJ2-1	TGCAGTGCTCGGAGACTCGCCGACTACAATGAGCAGTTCTTC	CSARRLADYNEQFF
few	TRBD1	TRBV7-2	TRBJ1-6	TGTGCCAGCAGCCGCCCGACAGGGGATAATTCACCCCTCCACTTT	CASSRPTGDNSPLHF
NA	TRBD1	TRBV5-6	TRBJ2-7	TGTGCCATACAGCGAGGACAGGGACCCTACGAGCAGTACTTC	CAIQRGQGPYEQYF
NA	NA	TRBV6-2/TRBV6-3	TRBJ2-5	TGTGCCACTCTAGATTTGGGCCGGGTTCTGGAGACCCAGTACTTC	CATLDLGRVLETQYF
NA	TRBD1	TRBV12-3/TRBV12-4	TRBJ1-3	TGTGCCAGCAGTTTAGCAGACAGGGACTCTGGAAACACCATATATTTT	CASSLADRDSGNTIYF
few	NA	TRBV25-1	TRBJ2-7	TGTGCCAGCGCAAAGGAAAGGGGTAAGGGCTACGAGCAGTACTTC	CASAKERGKGYEQYF
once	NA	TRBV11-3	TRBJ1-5	TGTGCCAGCAGCTCTCCGACCCCGATCGGGGAGGCCCAGCATTTT	CASSSPTPIGEAQHF
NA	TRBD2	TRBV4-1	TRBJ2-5	TGCGCCAGCAGCCTTAGAGCAGCGGGGGGTGCAGAGACCCAGTACTTC	CASSLRAAGGAETQYF
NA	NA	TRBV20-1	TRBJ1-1	TGCAGTGCCCAAGCCGGGTTTGCGAACACTGAAGCTTTCTTT	CSAQAGFANTEAFF
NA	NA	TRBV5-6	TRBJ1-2	TGTGCCAGCAGCCTGACATTGCGGGCGGGGGGCTACACCTTC	CASSLTLRAGGYTF
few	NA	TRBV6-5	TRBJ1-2	TGTGCCAGCAGTTACTCGATCGGGGCGTCCTATGGCTACACCTTC	CASSYSIGASYGYTF
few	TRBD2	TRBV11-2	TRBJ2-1	TGTGCCAGCAGCGAGAGGCAGGGAGGGGAGGTTGAGCAGTTCTTC	CASSERQGGEVEQFF
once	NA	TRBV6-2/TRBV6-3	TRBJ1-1	TGTGCCAGCAGTTCGATTATCTCCTATGGCACTGAAGCTTTCTTT	CASSSIISYGTEAFF
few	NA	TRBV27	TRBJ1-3	TGTGCCAGCAGTTCTGAAATTGGAAACACCATATATTTT	CASSSEIGNTIYF
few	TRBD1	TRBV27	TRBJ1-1	TGTGCCAGCAGTTCGGACAGGGTAAGGACTGAAGCTTTCTTT	CASSSDRVRTEAFF